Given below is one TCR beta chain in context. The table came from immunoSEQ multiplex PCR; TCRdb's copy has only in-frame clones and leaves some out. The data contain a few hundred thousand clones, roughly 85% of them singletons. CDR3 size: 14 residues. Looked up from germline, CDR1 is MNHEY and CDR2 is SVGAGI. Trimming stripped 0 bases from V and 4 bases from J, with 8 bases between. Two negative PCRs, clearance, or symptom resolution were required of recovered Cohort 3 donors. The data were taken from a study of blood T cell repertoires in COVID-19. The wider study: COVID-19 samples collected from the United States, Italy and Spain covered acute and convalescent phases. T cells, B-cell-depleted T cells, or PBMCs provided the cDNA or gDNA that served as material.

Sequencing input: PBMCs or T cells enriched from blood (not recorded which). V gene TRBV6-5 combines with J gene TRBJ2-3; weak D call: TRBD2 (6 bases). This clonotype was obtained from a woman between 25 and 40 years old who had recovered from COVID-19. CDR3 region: CASSYSEGADTQYF. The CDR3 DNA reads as TGTGCCAGCAGTTACTCGGAGGGCGCAGATACGCAGTATTTT.